The clone carrying this T cell receptor (beta chain) is medium-sized by share. The antigen remains undetermined. The time point denotes: sample taken at primary tumor resection. Each CDR3 protein is one row after TCRdb ran MiXCR on the 5' RACE reads. The sample gives 3,500 to 4,000 distinct CDR3 sequences, approximately 5% of which show up once; approximately 32% is in the top ten. The CDR3 length is 16 residues. After removal of 4 bases from V and 4 bases from J, the junction contained 9 bases not matched to a gene. The sample comes from a study of spatial heterogeneity in lung cancer. At the level of the study: Alpha-chain detections were consistently fewer than beta-chain detections among the sequences. General study points: Intratumoral expanded alpha and beta TCR counts were found to track tumor mutation counts.

V gene TRBV12-3 or TRBV12-4 combines with J gene TRBJ1-3; 8 nucleotides agree with TRBD1. Source: lung tumor tissue, taken at surgery. The TCR was taken from a female donor with early-stage non-small cell lung cancer. The CDR3 DNA follows: TGTGCCAGCAGTTCTCTAGGACAGGGCGAAGGAAACACCATATATTTT. Encoded protein: CASSSLGQGEGNTIYF.